This T cell receptor (beta chain) was profiled in a study of radiotherapy plus CTLA-4 blockade in lung cancer. Regarding the study as a whole: TCR clones of tumor origin grew in blood after radiotherapy plus ipilimumab.

TCRdb's table, derived via immunoSEQ multiplex PCR, lists solely in-frame clones and lacks some. The sample includes some 110,000 clones, around 84% seen only once; the top ten take about 3.5%. As concerns this clone: Its antigen is undetermined.

The germline gives CDR1 SGDLS, CDR2 YYNGEE. Trimming pared 1 base from V and 4 bases from J, leaving 7 bases between. The length of the CDR3 is 13 residues. The TCR comes from a human donor with non-small cell lung cancer that progressed on radiotherapy plus ipilimumab. Some clones in this sample may be carry-over from other donors' samples. The J gene is TRBJ2-3, the V gene TRBV9; D unclear. The specimen was peripheral blood, collected from a patient treated with radiotherapy plus ipilimumab. Here the CDR3 DNA reads TGTGCCAGCAGCGTAAATTTGGCAGATACGCAGTATTTT. It yields the protein CASSVNLADTQYF.